The subject of this entry is one T cell receptor (beta chain). No antigen is known for it. CDR3 length: 14 residues. The germline V gene encodes CDR1 SGHTA and CDR2 FQGNSA. V was pared by 3 bases and J by 5 bases, with 13 bases between. Vbeta (60) and Jbeta (13) primers were used in the PCR. This table comes from immunoSEQ multiplex PCR, and its TCRdb copy is limited to in-frame clones, with some not included. The table has under 200,000 clones, nearly 80% seen once. This sample is drawn from a study of cytomegalovirus exposure and HLA in healthy donors. Study-wide points: A few CMV-associated chains were confirmed in vitro to be specific for CMV antigens.

Sequenced material: PBMCs. This TCR came from a man aged 18 to 30 in good health and CMV-seropositive. This chain joins TRBV7-2 and TRBJ1-1; D not resolved. In DNA form, the CDR3 reads TGTGCCAGCAGCTTGCCGACAATATCAACTGAAGCTTTCTTT. It translates to CASSLPTISTEAFF. The whole variable domain, remainder taken from reference TRBV7-2 and TRBJ1-1, is GAGVSQSPSNKVTEKGKDVELRCDPISGHTALYWYRQSLGQGLEFLIYFQGNSAPDKSGLPSDRFSAERTGGSVSTLTIQRTQQEDSAVYLCASSLPTISTEAFFGQGTRLTVV.